This entry lists 20 T cell receptor beta chains sequenced from one sample in a study of blood T cell repertoires in COVID-19. Generated by immunoSEQ multiplex PCR, the TCRdb table keeps only in-frame clones and is missing some. Among 100,000 to 150,000 clones listed, 80% were seen once. Sequencing was performed on peripheral blood. The receptors were sampled from a man aged 55 to 70 with active or convalescent COVID-19.

This clone was observed a handful of times. The chain joins TRBV9 to TRBJ1-2; TRBD1 agrees at 7 bases. V shed 4 bases and J 3 bases; nucleotides not matched to a gene: 9. Looked up from germline, CDR1 is SGDLS and CDR2 is YYNGEE. CDR3 length: 15 residues. The CDR3: CASSPRTGAHYGYTF. In DNA form, the CDR3 reads TGTGCCAGCAGCCCCCGGACAGGAGCCCACTATGGCTACACCTTC. The variable domain in full, with the rest retrieved from reference TRBV9 and TRBJ1-2, is DSGVTQTPKHLITATGQRVTLRCSPRSGDLSVYWYQQSLDQGLQFLIQYYNGEERAKGNILERFSAQQFPDLHSELNLSSLELGDSALYFCASSPRTGAHYGYTFGSGTRLTVV.

The chain recombines TRBV19 with TRBJ1-1, with D perhaps TRBD1 (5 bases). Trimming removed 6 bases at V and 3 bases at J, with 17 bases between. Germline-derived CDR1 and CDR2 are LNHDA and SQIVND (reference sequence). The CDR3 has 15 residues. The CDR3 DNA sequence: TGTGCCAGTAGAAGCAGGGCAATATCTGACACTGAAGCTTTCTTT. It encodes CASRSRAISDTEAFF.

This chain links TRBV4-2 with TRBJ1-4, with no clear D. V dropped 0 bases and J dropped 8 bases, with 10 bases sitting between them. The CDR3 contains 14 residues. Germline CDR1 is LGHNA and CDR2 is YNFKEQ. The CDR3 reads CASSQDSGNEKLFF. Here the CDR3 DNA reads TGTGCCAGCAGCCAAGATTCCGGGAACGAAAAACTGTTTTTT.

This clone has more than one count but fewer than ten. This chain joins TRBV2 and TRBJ1-1; D is possibly TRBD1 (5 bases). This CDR3 is 15 amino acids long. With 0 bases removed from V and 4 bases from J, the gap between germline ends came to 12 bases. Germline CDR1 is SNHLY and CDR2 is FYNNEI. This chain's CDR3 is CASSEAWSRGTEAFF. CDR3 in DNA: TGTGCCAGCAGTGAAGCTTGGTCAAGGGGCACTGAAGCTTTCTTT.

In this sample, this clone turned up a few times. J is TRBJ1-2 and V is TRBV7-9; D not resolved. Germline V gene data show CDR1 as SEHNR and CDR2 as FQNEAQ (reference sequence). V dropped 5 bases and J dropped 3 bases, with 10 bases sitting between them. The CDR3 covers 13 residues. In nucleotides, the CDR3 is TGTGCCAGCAGCCCTCTGGGCGACTATGGCTACACCTTC. This translates into CASSPLGDYGYTF.

The chain employs TRBV5-6 and TRBJ2-5, with 7 bases lining up with TRBD2. J was trimmed by 1 base and V by 3 bases; bases with no gene match: 9. The CDR3 is 16 residues long. Germline V CDR1 and CDR2: SGHDT, YYEEEE. The CDR3 region is CASSSLGTKVQETQYF. The CDR3 DNA sequence: TGTGCCAGCAGCTCCCTCGGGACTAAGGTCCAAGAGACCCAGTACTTC.

The chain employs TRBV12-3 or TRBV12-4 and TRBJ1-1; 8 bases are shared with TRBD1. CDR3 length: 13 amino acids. The J segment lost 4 bases and the V segment lost 2 bases, leaving 0 bases of the junction unmatched. CDR3 residues: CASSLQGATEAFF. CDR3 DNA: TGTGCCAGCAGTTTACAGGGGGCCACTGAAGCTTTCTTT.

This clone was seen repeatedly, ten times or more. The chain links TRBV29-1 to TRBJ1-1, with 7 positions matching TRBD1. The CDR3 spans 13 residues. Trimming cost V 6 bases and J 1 base; bases outside gene matches: 5. Germline V gene lookup returns CDR1 SQVTM and CDR2 ANQGSEA. The CDR3 here is CSVQGQWNTEAFF. DNA for the CDR3: TGCAGCGTCCAGGGACAGTGGAACACTGAAGCTTTCTTT.

The chain combines TRBV9 with TRBJ2-1, with a tentative D call TRBD1 (5 bases). The CDR3 has 14 residues. The V end was cut by 3 bases, the J end by 2 bases, with 9 bases between. Germline V gene sequence: CDR1 SGDLS, CDR2 YYNGEE. The CDR3 coding sequence is TGTGCCAGCAGCGCTGTGACAGCCTACAATGAGCAGTTCTTC. Its protein product is CASSAVTAYNEQFF.

CDR3 DNA sequence: TGCAGTGCCAGTACCCCAGGGGGCTCAAGTCAGCCCCAGCATTTT. Translated: CSASTPGGSSQPQHF. The chain recombines TRBV20-1 with TRBJ1-5; 8 bases fit TRBD1. CDR1 is DFQATT, CDR2 SNEGSKA, per germline (reference sequence). This CDR3 comprises 15 residues. Germline trimming cut 6 bases from V and 6 bases from J; bases unmatched to any gene: 13.

The chain recombines TRBV28 with TRBJ2-6, with 11 nucleotides matching TRBD2. This CDR3 contains 16 residues. Germline CDR1 reads MDHEN; CDR2 reads SYDVKM. The junction had 8 bases not matched to a gene; V was cut back by 9 bases and J by 4 bases. CDR3 sequence reads: CASLSGRAWGANVLTF. CDR3 nucleotides: TGTGCCAGTCTTAGCGGGAGGGCCTGGGGGGCCAACGTCCTGACTTTC.

V gene TRBV18 combines with J gene TRBJ1-2, with TRBD1 matching 8 bases. Trimming cost V 6 bases and J 4 bases; bases outside gene matches: 10. The V gene's germline CDR1 is KGHSH and CDR2 LQKENI. This CDR3 region has 15 residues. The CDR3 DNA reads as TGTGCCAGCTCCGATGGACAGGGTGCGTCCTATGGCTACACCTTC. It encodes CASSDGQGASYGYTF.

The chain is built from TRBV7-9 and TRBJ2-1; 11 bases agree with TRBD2. The CDR3 runs 16 residues. Germline CDR1 is SEHNR and CDR2 is FQNEAQ (reference sequence). V was pared by 4 bases and J by 5 bases, with 7 bases of the junction left unmatched. Here the CDR3 reads CASSSLGLAVNNEQFF. CDR3 sequence (DNA): TGTGCCAGCAGCTCCCTGGGACTAGCGGTTAACAATGAGCAGTTCTTC.

This clone occurred once. This chain links TRBV18 with TRBJ2-1, with TRBD2 matching 14 bases. The germline CDR1 and CDR2 sequences are KGHSH and LQKENI. V lost 3 bases and J lost 5; bases outside the gene matches: 3. The CDR3 spans 16 residues. CDR3 loop: CASSPPGLAGDNEQFF. The CDR3 nucleotides read TGTGCCAGCTCACCTCCGGGACTAGCGGGAGACAATGAGCAGTTCTTC.

This clone was picked up many times. The chain is built from TRBV19 and TRBJ1-4, with 9 positions matching TRBD1. Per germline, CDR1 LNHDA and CDR2 SQIVND (reference sequence). CDR3 length: 13 residues. Trimming removed 10 bases from V and 8 bases from J; junction bases left unmatched: 8. CDR3 nucleotide sequence: TGTGCCACTAGGGACAGGGCGGGCGAAAAACTGTTTTTT. Translation: CATRDRAGEKLFF.

The V and J genes are TRBV28 and TRBJ2-5; TRBD2 matches at 8 bases. This CDR3 region has 14 residues. The V gene end was trimmed by 7 bases and the J gene end by 5 bases; junction bases not matched to a gene: 9. Germline V gene sequence: CDR1 MDHEN, CDR2 SYDVKM. The CDR3: CASTRAGAQETQYF. The CDR3 region has the DNA TGTGCCAGCACCCGAGCGGGAGCTCAGGAGACCCAGTACTTC.

The rearrangement joins TRBV5-1 to TRBJ2-7; the match to TRBD1 covers 8 bases. Germline V lookup: CDR1 SGHRS, CDR2 YFSETQ. The J segment lost 2 bases and the V segment lost 1 base, leaving 5 bases of the junction unmatched. The CDR3 runs 15 residues. CDR3 region: CASSLRGQVTYEQYF. The CDR3 DNA is TGCGCCAGCAGCTTGCGGGGACAGGTGACCTACGAGCAGTACTTC.

The gene calls are TRBV20-1 and TRBJ2-1, with D maybe TRBD1 (5 bases). In germline, CDR1 is DFQATT, CDR2 SNEGSKA (reference sequence). The CDR3 has 11 amino acids. With 6 bases removed from V and 4 bases from J, the gap between germline ends came to 7 bases. The CDR3 reads CSADTYNEQFF. The DNA of the CDR3 is TGCAGTGCGGACACTTACAATGAGCAGTTCTTC.

The chain combines TRBV7-9 with TRBJ2-7; D not resolved. CDR1 is SEHNR, CDR2 FQNEAQ, per germline (reference sequence). The CDR3 contains 13 residues. V dropped 5 bases and J dropped 5 bases, with 13 bases sitting between them. The CDR3 bases are TGTGCCAGCAGCCCCACAGTGTTTAACGAGCAGTACTTC. Encoded protein: CASSPTVFNEQYF.

J is TRBJ2-7 and V is TRBV24-1, with 12 bases matching TRBD2. Germline V gene data show CDR1 as KGHDR and CDR2 as SFDVKD. This CDR3 comprises 15 residues. The J segment lost 5 bases and the V segment lost 7 bases, leaving 8 bases of the junction unmatched. CDR3 sequence: CATSKATSGSDEQYF. The CDR3 region has the DNA TGTGCCACCAGCAAGGCGACTAGCGGGAGCGACGAGCAGTACTTC.